Presented here are 22 T cell receptor beta chains from one specimen sequenced in a study of T cells after yellow fever vaccination. TCRdb processed the 5' RACE reads anew with MiXCR; each CDR3 protein has one entry. This sample has hundreds of thousands of distinct CDR3 sequences; around 19% occur once, and the top ten carry around 17%. The material was PBMCs, obtained before the yellow fever booster vaccination. Receptor source: a man aged 18 to 35 who received the YFV17D yellow fever vaccine.

The V gene is TRBV7-3, the J gene TRBJ1-1, with D tentatively TRBD1 (5 bases). The V end lost 1 base, the J end lost 5 bases, and 11 bases lay between the germline ends. The CDR3 length is 14 residues. The germline gives CDR1 SGHTA, CDR2 FQGTGA. The CDR3 loop is CASSLKGVRTEAFF. The DNA of the CDR3 is TGTGCCAGCAGCTTAAAAGGGGTTCGAACTGAAGCTTTCTTT.

The V and J genes are TRBV4-1 and TRBJ1-2; 9 bases are a match to TRBD1. The germline gives CDR1 MGHRA, CDR2 YSYEKL. Trimming took 0 bases from V and 7 from J; bases not matched to a gene: 6. There are 15 residues in the CDR3. As DNA, the CDR3 is TGCGCCAGCAGCCAAGAGTCCTTGGACAGGGGTGGCTACACCTTC. This translates into CASSQESLDRGGYTF.

This clonotype occurred a few times. The J gene is TRBJ1-1, the V gene TRBV15; 7 nucleotides line up with TRBD1. Trimming removed 1 base from V and 7 bases from J; junction bases left unmatched: 3. The V gene's germline CDR1 is LNHNV and CDR2 YYDKDF (reference sequence). This CDR3 region has 13 residues. The CDR3 DNA follows: TGTGCCACCAGCAGAGGGAACAGGGGTGAAGCTTTCTTT. It is translated as CATSRGNRGEAFF.

This clonotype showed up many times. The chain combines TRBV20-1 with TRBJ1-1; D unresolved. The ends were cut back, 3 bases at V and 1 base at J, with 9 bases in the middle. The CDR3 is 13 amino acids. The germline V gene has CDR1 DFQATT and CDR2 SNEGSKA (reference sequence). The CDR3 here is CSASDYRNTEAFF. CDR3 DNA: TGCAGTGCTAGCGATTACAGGAACACTGAAGCTTTCTTT.

The sample holds a few counts of this clonotype. V usage is TRBV12-3 or TRBV12-4 and J usage is TRBJ1-5, with D possibly matching TRBD1 (5 bases). Trimming pared 7 bases from V and 3 bases from J, leaving 16 bases between. The CDR3 is made up of 15 amino acids. The CDR3 here is CASTPWGGNNQPQHF. CDR3 bases: TGTGCCAGCACCCCATGGGGGGGGAACAATCAGCCCCAGCATTTT.

The chain uses TRBV12-3 or TRBV12-4 and TRBJ1-1, with D unresolved. V dropped 3 bases and J dropped 0 bases, with 5 bases sitting between them. CDR3 size: 13 residues. CDR3 amino acids: CASSFHLNTEAFF. DNA for the CDR3: TGTGCCAGCAGTTTTCATTTGAACACTGAAGCTTTCTTT.

The chain carries TRBV4-2 and TRBJ1-4, with unresolved D. Looked up from germline, CDR1 is LGHNA and CDR2 is YNFKEQ. This CDR3 has 17 amino acids. V lost 1 base and J 5 bases, leaving 17 bases between the germline ends. The CDR3, as DNA: TGTGCCAGCAGCCAAGTGGGGTACGGGAGTAAAAATGAAAAACTGTTTTTT. This gives the protein CASSQVGYGSKNEKLFF.

Only a few counts were recorded for this clonotype. The chain uses TRBV6-1 and TRBJ1-1; D unresolved. The CDR3 runs to 18 residues. Germline assignment: CDR1 MNHNS and CDR2 SASEGT. V lost 2 bases and J 0 bases, leaving 19 bases between the germline ends. Written as DNA, the CDR3 is TGTGCCAGCAGTGAAAGTAGGGTCAGGCGGGCCGTGAACACTGAAGCTTTCTTT. It is translated as CASSESRVRRAVNTEAFF.

This clonotype has just a few counts. This sequence joins TRBV29-1 and TRBJ2-7; TRBD2 agrees at 7 bases. V shed 6 bases, J shed 4 bases, and the junction held 9 bases outside the gene matches. This CDR3 is built from 13 residues. From germline, CDR1 is SQVTM and CDR2 ANQGSEA. The chain's CDR3 is CSVHSGRQYEQYF. CDR3 nucleotide sequence: TGCAGCGTGCACTCCGGGAGGCAGTACGAGCAGTACTTC.

J is TRBJ2-7 and V is TRBV20-1; 7 bases align to TRBD1. The CDR3 totals 15 residues. V trimming: 0 bases; J trimming: 3 bases; junction bases outside the gene matches: 8. The V gene's germline CDR1 is DFQATT and CDR2 SNEGSKA (reference sequence). Here the CDR3 DNA reads TGCAGTGCTAGAGACCGGGACAGCGGCTACTACGAGCAGTACTTC. It specifies CSARDRDSGYYEQYF.

The table lists this clonotype with a few counts. J is TRBJ2-2 and V is TRBV5-1, with 8 bases fitting TRBD2. The CDR3 extends over 16 amino acids. The J segment lost 1 base and the V segment lost 0 bases, leaving 2 bases of the junction unmatched. CDR1 and CDR2 from the germline V gene are SGHRS and YFSETQ. The CDR3, as DNA: TGCGCCAGCAGCTTGGTCAGCGGGGGGAACACCGGGGAGCTGTTTTTT. Translated: CASSLVSGGNTGELFF.

The chain employs TRBV4-1 and TRBJ1-4; 9 positions agree with TRBD1. The V gene end was trimmed by 3 bases and the J gene end by 4 bases; junction bases not matched to a gene: 3. Germline V gene sequence: CDR1 MGHRA, CDR2 YSYEKL. The CDR3 is 15 residues long. CDR3 loop: CASSHGGQGNEKLFF. DNA for the CDR3: TGCGCCAGCAGCCATGGGGGACAGGGTAATGAAAAACTGTTTTTT.

A few counts support this clonotype. The V call is TRBV4-3, the J call TRBJ2-1; 8 bases line up with TRBD2. Germline assignment: CDR1 LGHNA and CDR2 YSLEER. After removal of 4 bases from V and 4 bases from J, the junction contained 6 bases not matched to a gene. CDR3 length: 15 amino acids. The CDR3 bases are TGCGCCAGCAGCCCGGGGGGGACGGCTTACAATGAGCAGTTCTTC. This translates into CASSPGGTAYNEQFF.

The rearrangement joins TRBV28 to TRBJ2-1, with 7 bases fitting TRBD2. The V segment lost 3 bases and the J segment 8 bases; nucleotides outside the gene matches: 16. The CDR3 sequence is 17 residues long. Germline lookup yields CDR1 MDHEN and CDR2 SYDVKM. The CDR3 spells CASSFPTSARPWDEQFF. The CDR3, as DNA: TGTGCCAGCAGTTTCCCTACTAGCGCCAGACCTTGGGATGAGCAGTTCTTC.

The CDR3 coding sequence is TGTGCCAGCAGTTATGATCCACGTCTCAGCTCACCCCTCCACTTT. This sequence encodes CASSYDPRLSSPLHF. The V gene is TRBV6-6, the J gene TRBJ1-6; D remains unclear. This CDR3 is 15 amino acids long. V gave up 3 bases and J gave up 10 bases, with 16 bases separating them. CDR1 and CDR2 (germline): MNHNY, SVGAGI (reference sequence).

This clonotype was detected a few times. The J gene is TRBJ2-1, the V gene TRBV12-3 or TRBV12-4, with D possibly being TRBD2 (6 bases). The CDR3 extends over 15 amino acids. Trimming removed 2 bases at V and 12 bases at J, with 20 bases between. This chain's CDR3 is CASSLRAAGNEGQFF. The CDR3 region has the DNA TGTGCCAGCAGTTTAAGGGCGGCGGGGAATGAGGGGCAGTTCTTC.

The rearrangement uses TRBV10-3 and TRBJ1-5; tentatively, D is TRBD1 (5 bases). The CDR3 covers 16 residues. Germline values: CDR1 ENHRY, CDR2 SYGVKD. The V gene lost 0 bases and the J gene lost 0 bases, with 9 bases spanning the gap. DNA for the CDR3: TGTGCCATCAGTGAGTCGAGGGGATATAGCAATCAGCCCCAGCATTTT. Translating it yields CAISESRGYSNQPQHF.

This clonotype turned up a few times. The rearrangement links TRBV5-1 to TRBJ2-3; D is unresolved. V lost 0 bases and J 0 bases, leaving 5 bases between the germline ends. The CDR3 is 14 residues long. Germline assignment: CDR1 SGHRS and CDR2 YFSETQ. CDR3 coding DNA: TGCGCCAGCAGCTTGGAGCCTAGCACAGATACGCAGTATTTT. Its translation: CASSLEPSTDTQYF.

This clonotype was observed a few times. The chain couples TRBV7-9 to TRBJ2-2, with 7 bases that match TRBD1. V lost 5 bases and J lost 9; bases outside the gene matches: 9. Germline CDR1 is SEHNR and CDR2 is FQNEAQ (reference sequence). This CDR3 has 14 residues. This chain's CDR3 is CASSTNRGVRELFF. DNA of the CDR3: TGTGCCAGCAGCACCAACAGGGGAGTCAGGGAGCTGTTTTTT.

At least ten counts were recorded for this clonotype. The genes are TRBV2 and TRBJ2-7; D gene uncertain. From germline, CDR1 is SNHLY and CDR2 FYNNEI. The CDR3 loop spans 16 amino acids. The V gene lost 5 bases and the J gene lost 7 bases, with 24 bases spanning the gap. CDR3 DNA: TGTGCCAGCAGTAGATCCCGCCAGGCCGGGTGGTTGGAGCAGTACTTC. It specifies CASSRSRQAGWLEQYF.

This chain uses TRBV7-9 with TRBJ2-2; no definite D call. CDR1 is SEHNR, CDR2 FQNEAQ, per germline (reference sequence). V lost 5 bases and J 4 bases, leaving 11 bases between the germline ends. This CDR3 spans 14 amino acids. Written as DNA, the CDR3 is TGTGCCAGCAGCCCCTACCTGGGCACCGGGGAGCTGTTTTTT. It yields the protein CASSPYLGTGELFF.

This clonotype was counted only a few times. The chain combines TRBV5-6 with TRBJ2-3, with unresolved D. V dropped 3 bases and J dropped 2 bases, with 13 bases sitting between them. CDR1 is SGHDT, CDR2 YYEEEE, per germline. CDR3 length: 15 residues. CDR3 coding DNA: TGTGCCAGCAGCTCCAAGGCTCGGATCACAGATACGCAGTATTTT. Encoded protein: CASSSKARITDTQYF. Using reference TRBV5-6 and TRBJ2-3 for the parts outside the CDR3, the full variable domain is DAGVTQSPTHLIKTRGQQVTLRCSPKSGHDTVSWYQQALGQGPQFIFQYYEEEERQRGNFPDRFSGHQFPNYSSELNVNALLLGDSALYLCASSSKARITDTQYFGPGTRLTVL.